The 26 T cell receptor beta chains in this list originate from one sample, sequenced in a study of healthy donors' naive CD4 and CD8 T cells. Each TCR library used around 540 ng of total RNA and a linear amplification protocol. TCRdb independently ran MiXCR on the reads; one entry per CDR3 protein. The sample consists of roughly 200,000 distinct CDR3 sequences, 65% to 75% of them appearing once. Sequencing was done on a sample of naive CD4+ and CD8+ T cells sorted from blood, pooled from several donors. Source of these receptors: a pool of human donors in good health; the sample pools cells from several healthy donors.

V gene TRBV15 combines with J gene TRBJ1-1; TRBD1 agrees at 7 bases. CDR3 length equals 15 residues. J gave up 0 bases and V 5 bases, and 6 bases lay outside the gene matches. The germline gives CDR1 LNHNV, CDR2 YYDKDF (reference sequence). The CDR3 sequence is CATSARQGMNTEAFF. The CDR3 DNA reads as TGTGCCACCAGCGCCCGACAGGGAATGAACACTGAAGCTTTCTTT.

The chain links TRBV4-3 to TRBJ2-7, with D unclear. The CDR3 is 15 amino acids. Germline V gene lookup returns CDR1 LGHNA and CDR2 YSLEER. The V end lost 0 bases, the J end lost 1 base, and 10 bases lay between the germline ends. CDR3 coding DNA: TGCGCCAGCAGCCAAGATAATGCCCTATCCTACGAGCAGTACTTC. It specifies CASSQDNALSYEQYF.

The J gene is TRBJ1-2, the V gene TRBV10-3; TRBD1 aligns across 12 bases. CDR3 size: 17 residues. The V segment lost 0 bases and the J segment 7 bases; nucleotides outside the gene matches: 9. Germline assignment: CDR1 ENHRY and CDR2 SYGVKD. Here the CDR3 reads CAISESVGQGASRGYTF. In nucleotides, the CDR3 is TGTGCCATCAGTGAGTCGGTGGGACAGGGGGCCAGTCGTGGCTACACCTTC.

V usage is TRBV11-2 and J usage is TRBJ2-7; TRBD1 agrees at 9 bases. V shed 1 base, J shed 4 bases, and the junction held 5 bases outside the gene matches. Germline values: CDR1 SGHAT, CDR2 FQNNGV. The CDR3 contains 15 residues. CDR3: CASSLGSGTGYEQYF. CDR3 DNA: TGTGCCAGCAGCTTAGGCTCCGGGACAGGGTACGAGCAGTACTTC.

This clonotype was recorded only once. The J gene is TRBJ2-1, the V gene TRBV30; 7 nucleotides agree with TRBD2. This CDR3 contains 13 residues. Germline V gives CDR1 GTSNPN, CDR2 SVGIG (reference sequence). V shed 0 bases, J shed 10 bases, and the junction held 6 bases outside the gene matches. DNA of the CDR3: TGTGCCTGGAGTGTAATGGTACTAGCGGAGCAGTTCTTC. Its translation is CAWSVMVLAEQFF. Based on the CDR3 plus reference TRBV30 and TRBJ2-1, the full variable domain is SQTIHQWPATLVQPVGSPLSLECTVEGTSNPNLYWYRQAAGRGLQLLFYSVGIGQISSEVPQNLSASRPQDRQFILSSKKLLLSDSGFYLCAWSVMVLAEQFFGPGTRLTVL.

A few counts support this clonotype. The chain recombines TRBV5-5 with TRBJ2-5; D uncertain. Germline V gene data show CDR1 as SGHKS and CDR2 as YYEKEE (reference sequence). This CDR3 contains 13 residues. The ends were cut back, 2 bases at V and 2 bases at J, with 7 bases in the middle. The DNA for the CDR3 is TGTGCCAGCAGCTTAGACTTACAAGAGACCCAGTACTTC. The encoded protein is CASSLDLQETQYF.

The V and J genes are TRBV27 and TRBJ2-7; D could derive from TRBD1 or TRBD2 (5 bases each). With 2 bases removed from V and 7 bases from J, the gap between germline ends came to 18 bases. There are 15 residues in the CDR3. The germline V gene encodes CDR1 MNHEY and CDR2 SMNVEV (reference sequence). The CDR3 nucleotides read TGTGCCAGCAGTTTAAGGCCAGGGAGCCCAGGAGAGCAGTACTTC. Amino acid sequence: CASSLRPGSPGEQYF.

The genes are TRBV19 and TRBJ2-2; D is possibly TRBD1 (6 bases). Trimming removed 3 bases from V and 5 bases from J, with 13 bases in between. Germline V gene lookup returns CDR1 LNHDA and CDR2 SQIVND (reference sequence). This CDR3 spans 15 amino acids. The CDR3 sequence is CASSMMIGGTGELFF. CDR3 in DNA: TGTGCCAGTAGTATGATGATAGGGGGAACCGGGGAGCTGTTTTTT. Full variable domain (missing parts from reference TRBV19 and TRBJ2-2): DGGITQSPKYLFRKEGQNVTLSCEQNLNHDAMYWYRQDPGQGLRLIYYSQIVNDFQKGDIAEGYSVSREKKESFPLTVTSAQKNPTAFYLCASSMMIGGTGELFFGEGSRLTVL.

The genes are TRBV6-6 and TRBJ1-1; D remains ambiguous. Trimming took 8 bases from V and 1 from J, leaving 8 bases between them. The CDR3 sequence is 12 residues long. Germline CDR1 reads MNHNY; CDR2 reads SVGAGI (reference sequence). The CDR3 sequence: CASDQRNTEAFF. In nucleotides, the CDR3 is TGTGCCAGCGACCAGAGGAACACTGAAGCTTTCTTT.

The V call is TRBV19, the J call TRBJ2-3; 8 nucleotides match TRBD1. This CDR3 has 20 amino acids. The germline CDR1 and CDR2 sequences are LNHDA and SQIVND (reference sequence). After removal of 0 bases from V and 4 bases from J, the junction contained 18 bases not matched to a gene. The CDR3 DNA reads TGTGCCAGTAGTATAGACGGCTCGGGGACAGGATTAATCGAAGCAGATACGCAGTATTTT. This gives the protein CASSIDGSGTGLIEADTQYF. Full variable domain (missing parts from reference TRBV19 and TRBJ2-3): DGGITQSPKYLFRKEGQNVTLSCEQNLNHDAMYWYRQDPGQGLRLIYYSQIVNDFQKGDIAEGYSVSREKKESFPLTVTSAQKNPTAFYLCASSIDGSGTGLIEADTQYFGPGTRLTVL.

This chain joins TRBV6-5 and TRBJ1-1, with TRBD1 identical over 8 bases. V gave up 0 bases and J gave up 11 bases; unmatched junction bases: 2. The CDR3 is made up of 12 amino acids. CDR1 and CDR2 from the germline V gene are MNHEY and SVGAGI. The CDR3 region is CASSYSTGDAFF. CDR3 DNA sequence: TGTGCCAGCAGTTACTCGACAGGGGACGCTTTCTTT.

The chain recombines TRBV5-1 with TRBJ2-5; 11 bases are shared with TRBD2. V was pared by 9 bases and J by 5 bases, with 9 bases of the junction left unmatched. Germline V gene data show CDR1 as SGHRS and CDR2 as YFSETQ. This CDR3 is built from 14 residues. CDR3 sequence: CATTSGAGGETQYF. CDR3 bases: TGCGCCACGACTAGCGGGGCCGGAGGGGAGACCCAGTACTTC.

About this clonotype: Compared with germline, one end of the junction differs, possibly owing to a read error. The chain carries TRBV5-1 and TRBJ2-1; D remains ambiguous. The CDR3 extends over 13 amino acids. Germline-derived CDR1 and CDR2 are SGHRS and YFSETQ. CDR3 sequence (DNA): TGCGCCAGCAGCTGGACCGCGAACAATGGGCAGTTCTTC. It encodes CASSWTANNGQFF.

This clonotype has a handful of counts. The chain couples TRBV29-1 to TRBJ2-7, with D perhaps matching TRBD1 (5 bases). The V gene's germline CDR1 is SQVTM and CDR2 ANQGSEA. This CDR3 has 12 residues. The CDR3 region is CSVTVNSYEQYF. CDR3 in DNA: TGCAGTGTGACAGTCAACTCCTACGAGCAGTACTTC.

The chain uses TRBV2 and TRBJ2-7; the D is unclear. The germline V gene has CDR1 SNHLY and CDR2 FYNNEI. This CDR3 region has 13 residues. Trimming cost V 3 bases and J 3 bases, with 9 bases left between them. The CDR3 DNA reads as TGTGCCAGCAGTGATCCCGACCGCTACGAGCAGTACTTC. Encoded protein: CASSDPDRYEQYF. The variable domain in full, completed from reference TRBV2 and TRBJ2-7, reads EPEVTQTPSHQVTQMGQEVILRCVPISNHLYFYWYRQILGQKVEFLVSFYNNEISEKSEIFDDQFSVERPDGSNFTLKIRSTKLEDSAMYFCASSDPDRYEQYFGPGTRLTVT.

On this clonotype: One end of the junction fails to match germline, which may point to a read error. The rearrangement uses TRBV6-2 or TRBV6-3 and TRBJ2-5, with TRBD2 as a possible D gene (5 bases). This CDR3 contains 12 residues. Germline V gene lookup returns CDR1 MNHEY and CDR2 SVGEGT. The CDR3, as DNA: TGTGCCAGCAGTTACTCGTGGGAGACCCAGTACTTT. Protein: CASSYSWETQYF.

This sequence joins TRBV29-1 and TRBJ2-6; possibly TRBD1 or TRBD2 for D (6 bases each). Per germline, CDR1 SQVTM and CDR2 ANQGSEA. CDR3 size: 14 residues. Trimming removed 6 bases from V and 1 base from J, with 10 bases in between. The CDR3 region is CSVGGGSGANVLTF. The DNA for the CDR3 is TGCAGCGTAGGAGGGGGTTCTGGGGCCAACGTCCTGACTTTC.

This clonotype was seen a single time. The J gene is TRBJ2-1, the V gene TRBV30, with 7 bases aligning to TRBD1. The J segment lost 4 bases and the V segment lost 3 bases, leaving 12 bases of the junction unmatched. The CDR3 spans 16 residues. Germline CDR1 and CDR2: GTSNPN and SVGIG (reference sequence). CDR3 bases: TGTGCCTGGAGCGCCTCTCCGGGACAGAGGTACAATGAGCAGTTCTTC. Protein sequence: CAWSASPGQRYNEQFF.

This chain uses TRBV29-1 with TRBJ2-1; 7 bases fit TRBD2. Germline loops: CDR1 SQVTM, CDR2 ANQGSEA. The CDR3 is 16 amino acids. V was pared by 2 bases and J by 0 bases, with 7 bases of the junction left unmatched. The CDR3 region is CSVESLRGSSYNEQFF. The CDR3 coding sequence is TGCAGCGTTGAATCTCTGCGGGGGAGCTCCTACAATGAGCAGTTCTTC.

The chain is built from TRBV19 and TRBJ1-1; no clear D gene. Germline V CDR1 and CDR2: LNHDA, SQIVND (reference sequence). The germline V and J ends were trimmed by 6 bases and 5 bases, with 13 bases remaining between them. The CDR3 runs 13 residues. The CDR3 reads CASRLMGETEAFF. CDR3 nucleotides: TGTGCCAGTAGACTCATGGGTGAGACTGAAGCTTTCTTT.

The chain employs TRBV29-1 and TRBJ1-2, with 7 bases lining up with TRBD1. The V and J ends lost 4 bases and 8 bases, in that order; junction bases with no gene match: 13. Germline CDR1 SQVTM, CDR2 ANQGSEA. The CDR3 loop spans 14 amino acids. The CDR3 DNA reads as TGCAGCGTTGTTCGTACAGGGGATAATGCGGGCTACACCTTC. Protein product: CSVVRTGDNAGYTF.

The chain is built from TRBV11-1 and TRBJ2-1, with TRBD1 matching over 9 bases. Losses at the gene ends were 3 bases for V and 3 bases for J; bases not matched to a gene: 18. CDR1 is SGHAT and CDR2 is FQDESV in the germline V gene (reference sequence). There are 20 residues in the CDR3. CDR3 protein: CASSFLPGQGPAGLYNEQFF. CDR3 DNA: TGTGCCAGCAGCTTCCTACCGGGACAGGGCCCAGCGGGGCTCTACAATGAGCAGTTCTTC.

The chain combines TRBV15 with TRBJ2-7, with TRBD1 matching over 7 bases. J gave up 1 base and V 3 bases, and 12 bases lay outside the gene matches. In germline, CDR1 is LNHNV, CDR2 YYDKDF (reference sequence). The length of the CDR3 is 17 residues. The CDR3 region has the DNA TGTGCCACCAGCAGGACACAGACAGGGTCTTTTTCCTACGAGCAGTACTTC. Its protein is CATSRTQTGSFSYEQYF.

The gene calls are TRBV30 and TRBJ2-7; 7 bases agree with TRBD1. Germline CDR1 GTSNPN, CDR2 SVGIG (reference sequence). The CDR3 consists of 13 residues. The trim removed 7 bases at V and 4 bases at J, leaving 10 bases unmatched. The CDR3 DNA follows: TGTGCCTCCGAGGACAGGCAAGATTACGAGCAGTACTTC. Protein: CASEDRQDYEQYF.

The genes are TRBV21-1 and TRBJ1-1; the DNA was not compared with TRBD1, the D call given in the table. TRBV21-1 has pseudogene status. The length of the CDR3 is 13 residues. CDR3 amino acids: CARVTGLNTEAFF. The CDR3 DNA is TGTGCCAGAGTGACAGGGTTGAACACTGAAGCTTTCTTT.

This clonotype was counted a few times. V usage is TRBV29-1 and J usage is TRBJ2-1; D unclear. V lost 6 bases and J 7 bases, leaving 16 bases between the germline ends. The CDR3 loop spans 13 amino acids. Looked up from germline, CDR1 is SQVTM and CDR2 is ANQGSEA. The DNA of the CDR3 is TGCAGCGTCCGACTCACCACCGTTAATGAGCAGTTCTTC. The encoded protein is CSVRLTTVNEQFF.